The 15 T cell receptor beta chains presented below share a single source sample, sequenced in a study of shared T cell receptors in the human thymus. Sequenced by immunoSEQ multiplex PCR; TCRdb stores in-frame clones only, minus some. The profile shows over 450,000 clones, about 84% of them singletons. These data were also reused for a study on human thymus T cells.

The sequenced sample was thymocytes. These receptors all come from a boy under two years old with a congenital heart defect.

This chain links TRBV29-1 with TRBJ2-1, with D hard to call. Germline V lookup: CDR1 SQVTM, CDR2 ANQGSEA. V shed 2 bases and J shed 5 bases, with 10 bases lying between them. CDR3 length equals 13 residues. Written as DNA, the CDR3 is TGCAGCGTTGAAAATGAGGAACACAATGAGCAGTTCTTC. The encoded protein is CSVENEEHNEQFF.

This chain connects TRBV4-1 to TRBJ2-7; 7 nucleotides agree with TRBD2. Germline lookup yields CDR1 MGHRA and CDR2 YSYEKL. The junction had 5 bases not matched to a gene; V was cut back by 3 bases and J by 0 bases. The CDR3 has 15 residues. Here the CDR3 DNA reads TGCGCCAGCAGCCAGCTAACTAGCGACTCCTACGAGCAGTACTTC. This codes for CASSQLTSDSYEQYF.

The rearrangement uses TRBV4-2 and TRBJ1-3, with TRBD1 as a possible D gene (6 bases). Germline loops: CDR1 LGHNA, CDR2 YNFKEQ. This CDR3 comprises 18 residues. Trimming stripped 1 base from V and 0 bases from J, with 16 bases between. CDR3 amino acids: CASSQALDSQFSGNTIYF. CDR3 nucleotides: TGTGCCAGCAGCCAAGCGCTGGACAGTCAATTCTCTGGAAACACCATATATTTT.

The chain couples TRBV4-1 to TRBJ2-4; tentatively, D is TRBD1 (6 bases). The CDR3 spans 20 residues. V gave up 6 bases and J gave up 2 bases, with 29 bases separating them. Germline CDR1 reads MGHRA; CDR2 reads YSYEKL. The CDR3: CASSRRPNRAKTRTKNIQYF. The CDR3 DNA is TGCGCCAGCAGTAGACGCCCGAACAGGGCCAAAACTAGAACCAAAAACATTCAGTACTTC.

J is TRBJ2-1 and V is TRBV27, with D hard to call. The length of the CDR3 is 13 residues. Germline assignment: CDR1 MNHEY and CDR2 SMNVEV (reference sequence). V gave up 6 bases and J gave up 12 bases, with 18 bases separating them. CDR3 DNA: TGTGCCAGCAGCCATATATGGCGGCCGCGGCAGTTCTTC. It specifies CASSHIWRPRQFF.

The V gene is TRBV10-3, the J gene TRBJ2-2, with 9 bases aligning to TRBD2. CDR3 length: 15 residues. V trimming: 6 bases; J trimming: 7 bases; junction bases outside the gene matches: 9. CDR1 and CDR2 from the germline V gene are ENHRY and SYGVKD. CDR3: CAIRDGGRGGGELFF. As DNA, the CDR3 is TGTGCCATCAGAGACGGCGGGAGGGGCGGCGGGGAGCTGTTTTTT.

The V and J genes are TRBV7-9 and TRBJ2-7, with 7 bases matching TRBD2. CDR1 is SEHNR and CDR2 is FQNEAQ in the germline V gene (reference sequence). This CDR3 is built from 15 residues. The V and J ends lost 1 base and 5 bases, in that order; junction bases with no gene match: 8. In nucleotides, the CDR3 is TGTGCCAGCAGCTTAGTCCTCGGGGGGTCCCACGAGCAGTACTTC. Protein product: CASSLVLGGSHEQYF.

This clone was counted a few times. V and J are TRBV7-8 and TRBJ2-7, with D perhaps TRBD2 (5 bases). The length of the CDR3 is 12 residues. Germline V gene lookup returns CDR1 SGHVS and CDR2 FQNEAQ. V was trimmed by 3 bases and J by 6 bases, leaving 9 bases between them. CDR3 coding DNA: TGTGCCAGCAGCTTCGGAGGCTGCGAGCAGTACTTC. Amino acid sequence: CASSFGGCEQYF.

V gene TRBV4-3 combines with J gene TRBJ2-5; tentatively, D is TRBD1 (6 bases). The CDR3 runs to 15 residues. Germline-derived CDR1 and CDR2 are LGHNA and YSLEER. Trimming left V 0 bases short and J 3 bases short, with 11 bases between. Written as DNA, the CDR3 is TGCGCCAGCAGCCAAGAAAGACAGGCTGAAGAGACCCAGTACTTC. This gives the protein CASSQERQAEETQYF.

The chain combines TRBV9 with TRBJ1-2, with 11 bases matching TRBD1. J lost 6 bases, V lost 4 bases, and 8 bases had no gene match. Germline CDR1 SGDLS, CDR2 YYNGEE. There are 15 residues in the CDR3. CDR3 DNA: TGTGCCAGCAGCTCCCCGGACAGGGGGCGAAATGGCTACACCTTC. The encoded protein is CASSSPDRGRNGYTF.

This clone has a handful of counts. The chain recombines TRBV7-8 with TRBJ2-7; 9 nucleotides agree with TRBD2. The CDR3 is 18 residues long. J gave up 3 bases and V 1 base, and 13 bases lay outside the gene matches. CDR1 and CDR2 from the germline V gene are SGHVS and FQNEAQ. The chain's CDR3 is CASSLEGFRGRAVYEQYF. DNA for the CDR3: TGTGCCAGCAGCTTAGAGGGGTTTCGCGGGAGGGCCGTCTACGAGCAGTACTTC.

The chain is built from TRBV4-2 and TRBJ2-7; 10 bases line up with TRBD2. The J segment lost 0 bases and the V segment lost 8 bases, leaving 13 bases of the junction unmatched. Germline-derived CDR1 and CDR2 are LGHNA and YNFKEQ. The CDR3 extends over 17 amino acids. CDR3: CASRLLAGTPDSYEQYF. The CDR3, as DNA: TGTGCCAGCCGACTACTAGCGGGAACCCCAGACTCCTACGAGCAGTACTTC.

This clone appeared a single time. The chain has TRBV7-3 and TRBJ2-7; D gene unclear. Germline V gene lookup returns CDR1 SGHTA and CDR2 FQGTGA. This CDR3 has 10 residues. Trimming cost V 6 bases and J 5 bases, with 5 bases left between them. For the CDR3, the DNA is TGTGCCAGCAGATCCAACGAGCAGTACTTC. As protein: CASRSNEQYF.

The chain employs TRBV5-1 and TRBJ2-7; TRBD2 might be the D (6 bases). V was trimmed by 0 bases and J by 3 bases, leaving 13 bases between them. Germline CDR1 SGHRS, CDR2 YFSETQ. CDR3 size: 15 residues. The DNA for the CDR3 is TGCGCCAGCAGCTTGGCCGGGCTCGGGGGCTACGAGCAGTACTTC. The encoded protein is CASSLAGLGGYEQYF.

The V call is TRBV4-1, the J call TRBJ2-7, with 10 nucleotides matching TRBD1. CDR3 size: 17 residues. Per germline, CDR1 MGHRA and CDR2 YSYEKL. Trimming took 0 bases from V and 1 from J; bases not matched to a gene: 6. CDR3 nucleotide sequence: TGCGCCAGCAGCCAAGATCGGTGGGACAGGGGATCCTACGAGCAGTACTTC. Translation gives CASSQDRWDRGSYEQYF.